These 22 T cell receptor beta chains came from one sample sequenced in a study of T cell repertoires in cytomegalovirus infection. Each CDR3 protein is one row after TCRdb ran MiXCR on the reads. The table shows about 50,000 distinct CDR3 sequences, with 15% to 20% occurring only once. Their antigens remain unidentified. This material consisted of CD8+ T cells from cultured PBMCs, taken from culture after CMV antigen stimulation. These receptors came from a human donor in good health (CMV status not recorded). Some clones in this sample may be carry-over from other donors' samples.

V and J are TRBV6-2 or TRBV6-3 and TRBJ2-7; weak D call: TRBD1 (6 bases). Trimming cost V 5 bases and J 4 bases, with 15 bases left between them. CDR1 and CDR2 from the germline V gene are MNHEY and SVGEGT. The CDR3 runs 14 residues. DNA for the CDR3: TGTGCCAGCAGTCCCGGGACACCTTTTTACGAGCAGTACTTC. Residues: CASSPGTPFYEQYF.

This clonotype showed up many times. The chain carries TRBV7-2 and TRBJ1-5, with D perhaps matching TRBD1 (6 bases). Trimming cost V 6 bases and J 6 bases, with 12 bases left between them. CDR1 and CDR2 from the germline V gene are SGHTA and FQGNSA. The CDR3 has 13 amino acids. The CDR3 DNA is TGTGCCAGCAGTAAAGGGGGGGGTCAGCCCCAGCATTTT. This codes for CASSKGGGQPQHF.

The genes are TRBV6-1 and TRBJ1-1; D remains ambiguous. The CDR3 runs to 14 residues. With 7 bases removed from V and 1 base from J, the gap between germline ends came to 13 bases. Germline CDR1 is MNHNS and CDR2 is SASEGT. The CDR3 spells CASTGMAPNTEAFF. The CDR3 nucleotides are TGTGCCAGCACCGGGATGGCACCGAACACTGAAGCTTTCTTT.

V is TRBV28 and J is TRBJ1-1; 12 nucleotides agree with TRBD1. Germline V gives CDR1 MDHEN, CDR2 SYDVKM. The CDR3 sequence is 16 residues long. V gave up 4 bases and J gave up 4 bases; unmatched junction bases: 7. The CDR3 loop reads CASSSPGTGGRTEAFF. In nucleotides, the CDR3 is TGTGCCAGCAGTTCACCCGGGACAGGGGGCCGCACTGAAGCTTTCTTT.

This clonotype appeared once. V is TRBV12-3 or TRBV12-4 and J is TRBJ2-3; weak D call: TRBD2 (6 bases). The CDR3 is 16 residues long. V lost 3 bases and J 5 bases, leaving 18 bases between the germline ends. DNA for the CDR3: TGTGCCAGCAGTTTCCCGACCGAGGCCGGGAGAGATACGCAGTATTTT. Protein sequence: CASSFPTEAGRDTQYF.

The rearrangement links TRBV12-3 or TRBV12-4 to TRBJ1-1; 7 bases are a match to TRBD1. This CDR3 has 15 amino acids. V was clipped by 5 bases and J by 0 bases; unmatched bases: 6. The CDR3 nucleotides are TGTGCCAGCAGTCTGGACAGGTTCATGAACACTGAAGCTTTCTTT. As protein: CASSLDRFMNTEAFF.

V gene TRBV11-2 combines with J gene TRBJ2-4; TRBD1 matches 9 bases. The CDR3 loop spans 14 amino acids. V dropped 5 bases and J dropped 8; count of bases not matched to a gene: 7. Germline loops: CDR1 SGHAT, CDR2 FQNNGV. The CDR3 spells CASSPTGGSDIQYF. The DNA for the CDR3 is TGTGCCAGCAGCCCGACAGGGGGTTCGGACATTCAGTACTTC.

Only a few counts were recorded for this clonotype. The genes are TRBV7-6 and TRBJ2-1; no clear D gene. Germline V gene sequence: CDR1 SGHVS, CDR2 FNYEAQ. Trimming took 0 bases from V and 7 from J, leaving 7 bases between them. The CDR3 totals 13 residues. CDR3 sequence reads: CASSLAYGNEQFF. In nucleotides, the CDR3 is TGTGCCAGCAGCTTAGCGTACGGGAATGAGCAGTTCTTC.

The rearrangement joins TRBV6-5 to TRBJ1-3; D uncertain. V shed 6 bases and J shed 5 bases, with 11 bases lying between them. Germline V CDR1 and CDR2: MNHEY, SVGAGI. There are 13 residues in the CDR3. CDR3 DNA sequence: TGTGCCAGCAGCTCGGACGGAAGAAACACCATATATTTT. Translated, it gives CASSSDGRNTIYF.

The V and J genes are TRBV7-2 and TRBJ2-2; TRBD2 matches 14 bases. The germline gives CDR1 SGHTA, CDR2 FQGNSA. This CDR3 comprises 18 residues. V lost 5 bases, J lost 7 bases, and 12 bases stayed unmatched. This CDR3 reads CASSVLLGLAGGIGELFF. The CDR3 nucleotides are TGTGCCAGCAGCGTCCTGTTAGGACTAGCGGGGGGTATCGGGGAGCTGTTTTTT.

This chain links TRBV6-5 with TRBJ1-2; perhaps TRBD1 as D (5 bases). Germline CDR1 and CDR2: MNHEY and SVGAGI. This CDR3 contains 12 residues. Trimming left V 9 bases short and J 4 bases short, with 12 bases between. The CDR3, as DNA: TGTGCCAGTCGTACAGGTAGCTATGGCTACACCTTC. This encodes CASRTGSYGYTF.

The V gene is TRBV7-8, the J gene TRBJ1-1; D unclear. The CDR3 contains 14 residues. V dropped 4 bases and J dropped 1 base, with 10 bases sitting between them. Germline-derived CDR1 and CDR2 are SGHVS and FQNEAQ. For the CDR3, the DNA is TGTGCCAGCAGCTCCCCACAAGGGAACACTGAAGCTTTCTTT. Protein sequence: CASSSPQGNTEAFF.

This chain connects TRBV5-5 to TRBJ1-4; D not certain. Trimming stripped 4 bases from V and 8 bases from J, with 18 bases between. Germline V gene data show CDR1 as SGHKS and CDR2 as YYEKEE (reference sequence). This CDR3 contains 15 residues. CDR3 residues: CASSGTTLYKEKLFF. The CDR3 DNA follows: TGTGCCAGCAGCGGAACGACCCTATATAAGGAAAAACTGTTTTTT.

This chain uses TRBV11-2 with TRBJ1-1, with a tentative D call TRBD1 (6 bases). The CDR3 consists of 16 residues. The germline V gene encodes CDR1 SGHAT and CDR2 FQNNGV. Trimming removed 2 bases at V and 5 bases at J, with 18 bases between. CDR3 region: CASSLTLVERGTEAFF. In DNA form, the CDR3 reads TGTGCCAGCAGCTTAACTCTGGTGGAAAGGGGGACTGAAGCTTTCTTT.

The chain uses TRBV25-1 and TRBJ1-2, with D possibly matching TRBD1 (5 bases). The CDR3 is 15 residues long. CDR1 is MGHDK and CDR2 is SYGVNS in the germline V gene. The V and J ends lost 1 base and 5 bases respectively, with 14 bases between them. The CDR3 sequence: CASSEWGDSVYGYTF. The CDR3 DNA reads as TGTGCCAGCAGTGAATGGGGAGACAGCGTTTATGGCTACACCTTC.

The chain joins TRBV6-5 to TRBJ2-5; 11 bases are a match to TRBD2. J was trimmed by 4 bases and V by 7 bases; bases with no gene match: 5. Per germline, CDR1 MNHEY and CDR2 SVGAGI. The CDR3 has 14 amino acids. CDR3 sequence: CASMLAGGIETQYF. CDR3 in DNA: TGTGCCAGCATGCTAGCGGGGGGTATAGAGACCCAGTACTTC.

This clonotype was detected ten times or more. J is TRBJ1-1 and V is TRBV7-6; D is undetermined. The CDR3 extends over 14 amino acids. Germline V gene data show CDR1 as SGHVS and CDR2 as FNYEAQ. The V end lost 1 base, the J end lost 1 base, and 7 bases lay between the germline ends. CDR3 residues: CASSLGGPNTEAFF. The CDR3 nucleotides are TGTGCCAGCAGCTTAGGCGGACCGAACACTGAAGCTTTCTTT.

The rearrangement uses TRBV7-2 and TRBJ2-7, with D possibly matching TRBD1 (5 bases). The germline V gene encodes CDR1 SGHTA and CDR2 FQGNSA. This CDR3 has 13 amino acids. V lost 7 bases, J lost 7 bases, and 17 bases lay in between. This CDR3 reads CASTWGLTSEQYF. CDR3 coding DNA: TGTGCCAGCACTTGGGGCCTTACAAGTGAGCAGTACTTC.

This chain uses TRBV7-2 with TRBJ2-3, with D possibly being TRBD2 (6 bases). V lost 0 bases and J 2 bases, leaving 15 bases between the germline ends. Germline values: CDR1 SGHTA, CDR2 FQGNSA. There are 17 residues in the CDR3. The CDR3 loop is CASSLAKGLGFTDTQYF. The CDR3 nucleotides read TGTGCCAGCAGCTTAGCGAAGGGACTTGGCTTCACAGATACGCAGTATTTT.

This clonotype appeared a few times. CDR3 loop: CASSSGLSETQYF. DNA for the CDR3: TGTGCCAGCAGCTCGGGACTATCGGAGACCCAGTACTTC. The chain couples TRBV7-2 to TRBJ2-5, with TRBD2 matching 7 bases. Germline V gene lookup returns CDR1 SGHTA and CDR2 FQGNSA. CDR3 length: 13 amino acids. The trim removed 4 bases at V and 5 bases at J, leaving 4 bases unmatched.

This clonotype was recorded a few times. The V call is TRBV11-2, the J call TRBJ2-7; no clear D. V was pared by 2 bases and J by 1 base, with 6 bases between. This CDR3 is built from 13 residues. Germline V gives CDR1 SGHAT, CDR2 FQNNGV. CDR3 sequence reads: CASSLSQSYEQYF. The CDR3 coding sequence is TGTGCCAGCAGCTTAAGCCAGTCCTACGAGCAGTACTTC. Full variable domain (missing parts from reference TRBV11-2 and TRBJ2-7): EAGVAQSPRYKIIEKRQSVAFWCNPISGHATLYWYQQILGQGPKLLIQFQNNGVVDDSQLPKDRFSAERLKGVDSTLKIQPAKLEDSAVYLCASSLSQSYEQYFGPGTRLTVT.

This chain uses TRBV12-3 or TRBV12-4 with TRBJ2-7; tentatively, D is TRBD1 (5 bases). The CDR3 has 14 amino acids. Trimming left V 5 bases short and J 3 bases short, with 14 bases between. The CDR3 coding sequence is TGTGCCAGCAGTCGATCAGGGCTGTTCTACGAGCAGTACTTC. Encoded protein: CASSRSGLFYEQYF.